This TCR beta chain was retrieved from a study of PD-L1 blockade in urothelial cancer. Study-wide background: Males with urothelial cancer arising in the bladder constituted about 90% of the roughly 30 patients. Treatment start was followed by blood analysis at 3 weeks (second dose) and again at 6 weeks.

Notes on this clone: Its specificity is not known.

Findings and limits, study-wide: By 3 weeks, tumor-associated blood clones had expanded more in durable-benefit patients.

Patients yielded 1 to 8 samples each, pretreatment and on-treatment. Sequencing used immunoSEQ multiplex PCR; TCRdb keeps in-frame clones, though not all of them. The sample holds some 84,000 clones; around 90% are singletons and the top ten take 4.5% to 7%. The germline V gene encodes CDR1 LNHDA and CDR2 SQIVND (reference sequence). CDR3 length equals 16 residues. J was trimmed by 2 bases and V by 4 bases; bases with no gene match: 7. The chain uses TRBV19 and TRBJ2-3; TRBD1 agrees at 9 bases. The TCR was taken from a woman between 70 and 85 years old with urothelial cancer. The sample was PBMCs, taken around atezolizumab (anti-PD-L1) treatment. The CDR3 DNA reads as TGTGCCAGTAGTACCACCGGGACAGGGCCCACAGATACGCAGTATTTT. Amino acids: CASSTTGTGPTDTQYF.